This T cell receptor (beta chain) was retrieved from a study of shared clonotypes between healthy human individuals. Data came from immunoSEQ multiplex PCR; TCRdb stores just in-frame clones and leaves some out. The table records more than 2 million clones, approximately 94% of them present only once. Naive CD8 cells lacked CD45RO and underwent positive selection for CCR7, leaving out terminally differentiated effector memory CD45RA+ cells. The CDR3 runs to 16 residues. Germline CDR1 and CDR2: MNHEY and SMNVEV (reference sequence). J was trimmed by 3 bases and V by 5 bases; bases with no gene match: 12.

The specimen sequenced was naive CD8+ T cells sorted from blood. This sequence originates from a man younger than 35 in good health. V usage is TRBV27 and J usage is TRBJ1-2; 7 bases map to TRBD1. The CDR3 coding sequence is TGTGCCAGCAGTCCAATCCTCACAGGGGTTGACTATGGCTACACCTTC. Amino acid sequence: CASSPILTGVDYGYTF.